These T cell receptor beta chains were read from a single sample in a study of T-cell memory formation after mild COVID-19. TCRdb fed the 5' RACE reads into MiXCR, producing one record per CDR3 protein. The sample consists of 15,000 or so distinct CDR3 sequences, roughly a fifth of them appearing once. Sequenced: PBMCs or a T cell subset sorted from them (not recorded which). The receptors were sampled from a man in his late teens or twenties who had mild COVID-19 (a few samples of this study predate the infection). Cell type and time point are not known. Each CDR3 is given without its conserved first and last residue.

>TRBV7-9|TRBJ2-3
ASSLWGAQNTDTQY
>TRBV5-1|TRBJ2-7
ASSLRQGTYEQY
>TRBV27|TRBJ1-4
ASSHTGTRKLF
>TRBV27|TRBJ1-5
ASSEWGPNQPQH
>TRBV4-1|TRBJ2-2
ASSQPTKRAGGELF
>TRBV6-6|TRBJ2-1
ASSPGQHLYNEQF
>TRBV7-9|TRBJ1-5
ASSLGGTNQPQH
>TRBV2|TRBJ2-5
ASSEMGGETQY
>TRBV27|TRBJ1-5
ASSYIGSNQPQH
>TRBV29-1|TRBJ2-7
SGATGVDTYEQY
>TRBV5-1|TRBJ2-2
ASSLRQGVDTGELF
>TRBV12-3/TRBV12-4|TRBJ2-7
ASSSGLAGYEQY
>TRBV11-1|TRBJ2-4
ASSFQTGENIQY
>TRBV20-1|TRBJ2-5
SARHSGGFQETQY
>TRBV20-1|TRBJ1-1
SASGTGNTEAF
>TRBV18|TRBJ1-2
ASSRRDYGYT
>TRBV6-5|TRBJ2-3
ASRPRAGVTDTQY
>TRBV5-1|TRBJ1-1
ASSSWEQGGTEAF
>TRBV30|TRBJ2-6
AREALSGANVLT
>TRBV10-3|TRBJ2-1
AIRQSSGNEQF
>TRBV5-6|TRBJ2-3
ARNGSITDTQY
>TRBV5-1|TRBJ2-5
ASSFRLAAQETQY
>TRBV6-1|TRBJ1-2
ASSVVGGAPDGYT
>TRBV7-6|TRBJ2-5
ASSFDSGGGETQY
>TRBV6-5|TRBJ1-1
ASSYFEQGLNTEAF
>TRBV6-5|TRBJ2-2
ASSYRGQYTGELF
>TRBV4-3|TRBJ2-7
ASSQGTGSFYEQY
>TRBV7-9|TRBJ2-3
ASSLVVIGPDTQY
>TRBV6-6|TRBJ1-1
ASRDRVNTEAF
>TRBV11-2|TRBJ2-7
ASSLPGVGEQY
>TRBV27|TRBJ2-3
ASSPRPGLAGGTDTQY
>TRBV9|TRBJ1-4
ASSARTGGGEKLF
>TRBV7-6|TRBJ2-2
ASSPPQAGAGELF
>TRBV4-3|TRBJ2-7
ASSQDKTVGGYEQY
>TRBV9|TRBJ2-1
ASSVAEYNEQF
>TRBV11-1|TRBJ2-3
ASSLTSGGPDTQY
>TRBV18|TRBJ2-3
ASSPTGVRTDTQY
>TRBV4-1|TRBJ2-1
ASSLSRDEQF
>TRBV7-6|TRBJ1-1
ASSLGTGLKTEAF